The 15 T cell receptor beta chains below come from one sample, sequenced in a study of CD8 T cells in ankylosing spondylitis. TCRdb itself ran the 5' RACE reads through MiXCR, one entry per CDR3 protein. This table has some 240,000 distinct CDR3 sequences, around 6.6% appearing once. No antigen is known for these receptors. Study-level results: Blood of patients with ankylosing spondylitis appeared to be characterized by a TCR beta motif of several highly homologous variants.

Material: blood, either unsorted or a sorted T cell fraction (not recorded which). The receptors come from a male donor with ankylosing spondylitis.

This clonotype appeared many times. The chain carries TRBV12-3 or TRBV12-4 and TRBJ2-3, with no clear D. Trimming removed 3 bases from V and 7 bases from J, with 17 bases in between. The CDR3 sequence is 15 residues long. The CDR3 DNA reads TGTGCCAGCAGTTTCGACACCACCCGCCGGTATACGCAGTATTTT. Protein sequence: CASSFDTTRRYTQYF.

V and J are TRBV5-5 and TRBJ2-1; unclear D gene. Germline V CDR1 and CDR2: SGHKS, YYEKEE (reference sequence). This CDR3 comprises 13 residues. Trimming removed 5 bases from V and 6 bases from J, with 12 bases in between. CDR3 in amino acids: CASSLVLINEQFF. The CDR3 nucleotides are TGTGCCAGCAGTCTTGTCCTGATCAATGAGCAGTTCTTC.

In its sample, this clonotype was seen many times. CDR3 bases: TGTGCCAGCATCGGAGGACTAGCGACCTCCTCCTACAATGAGCAGTTCTTC. Translating gives CASIGGLATSSYNEQFF. V and J are TRBV12-3 or TRBV12-4 and TRBJ2-1; TRBD2 aligns across 9 bases. V lost 7 bases to trimming and J lost 0 bases; unmatched junction nucleotides: 10. The CDR3 has 17 residues.

The genes are TRBV27 and TRBJ2-7; D might be TRBD1 (6 bases). V was clipped by 2 bases and J by 5 bases, with 16 bases between them. There are 15 residues in the CDR3. The germline CDR1 and CDR2 sequences are MNHEY and SMNVEV (reference sequence). The CDR3 loop is CASSLKTGSLDEQYF. The CDR3 DNA sequence: TGTGCCAGCAGTTTAAAGACAGGAAGTCTCGACGAGCAGTACTTC.

This clonotype has a count of ten or more. The V and J genes are TRBV5-6 and TRBJ1-1; 9 nucleotides line up with TRBD1. CDR3 size: 14 residues. Looked up from germline, CDR1 is SGHDT and CDR2 is YYEEEE. With 3 bases clipped from V and 5 bases from J, the junction kept 5 bases outside the gene matches. The CDR3 sequence is CASSWGTGRTEAFF. Written as DNA, the CDR3 is TGTGCCAGCAGCTGGGGGACAGGGCGGACTGAAGCTTTCTTT. Combining the CDR3 with reference TRBV5-6 and TRBJ1-1 gives the whole variable domain DAGVTQSPTHLIKTRGQQVTLRCSPKSGHDTVSWYQQALGQGPQFIFQYYEEEERQRGNFPDRFSGHQFPNYSSELNVNALLLGDSALYLCASSWGTGRTEAFFGQGTRLTVV.

This clonotype was counted many times. CDR3 bases: TGTGCCAGCAGCTTTGGTGGGATACTCACAGATACGCAGTATTTT. As protein: CASSFGGILTDTQYF. The rearrangement uses TRBV7-9 and TRBJ2-3; D unresolved. With 3 bases removed from V and 2 bases from J, the gap between germline ends came to 12 bases. The CDR3 covers 15 residues. Germline V gene sequence: CDR1 SEHNR, CDR2 FQNEAQ (reference sequence).

V gene TRBV7-2 combines with J gene TRBJ1-5, with a weak D call TRBD1 (5 bases). The length of the CDR3 is 16 residues. The V gene lost 1 base and the J gene lost 1 base, with 11 bases spanning the gap. Per germline, CDR1 SGHTA and CDR2 FQGNSA. The CDR3 DNA follows: TGTGCCAGCAGCTTAGGGGCAGGGCACAGCAATCAGCCCCAGCATTTT. Translation gives CASSLGAGHSNQPQHF.

J is TRBJ1-5 and V is TRBV3-1; D not certain. Germline loops: CDR1 LGHDT, CDR2 YNNKEL (reference sequence). The CDR3 loop spans 18 amino acids. V was clipped by 0 bases and J by 0 bases, with 15 bases between them. The CDR3: CASSQDPWTAYSNQPQHF. The CDR3 bases are TGTGCCAGCAGCCAAGATCCTTGGACGGCCTATAGCAATCAGCCCCAGCATTTT.

This clonotype has just a few counts. The rearrangement joins TRBV15 to TRBJ2-7, with 8 bases matching TRBD2. CDR1 is LNHNV, CDR2 YYDKDF, per germline (reference sequence). The CDR3 covers 16 residues. Trimming cost V 0 bases and J 6 bases; bases outside gene matches: 10. The CDR3 DNA reads as TGTGCCACCAGCAGAGATCCAGCGGGAGTCACTGGCGAGCAGTACTTC. Its protein product is CATSRDPAGVTGEQYF. The full variable domain, completed using reference TRBV15 and TRBJ2-7, is DAMVIQNPRYQVTQFGKPVTLSCSQTLNHNVMYWYQQKSSQAPKLLFHYYDKDFNNEADTPDNFQSRRPNTSFCFLDIRSPGLGDTAMYLCATSRDPAGVTGEQYFGPGTRLTVT.

The sample holds many counts of this clonotype. The chain links TRBV5-1 to TRBJ1-6; D remains unclear. The germline CDR1 and CDR2 sequences are SGHRS and YFSETQ. The CDR3 loop spans 15 amino acids. The ends were cut back, 0 bases at V and 11 bases at J, with 15 bases in the middle. DNA for the CDR3: TGCGCCAGCAGCTTGGGTACAGAGGGCAGGACACCCCTCCACTTT. Translating gives CASSLGTEGRTPLHF.

As to this clonotype: A much larger clone is a single base away; this may be a read error. V is TRBV5-1 and J is TRBJ2-1; 7 bases are shared with TRBD1. J was trimmed by 2 bases and V by 2 bases; bases with no gene match: 7. CDR3 length equals 16 residues. The V gene's germline CDR1 is SGHRS and CDR2 YFSETQ. The CDR3 reads CASSFDGQVPYNEQFF. CDR3 nucleotide sequence: TGCGCCAGCAGCTTTGATGGACAGGTACCCTACAATGAGCAGTTCTTC.

In this sample, this clonotype turned up many times. The chain carries TRBV10-3 and TRBJ2-1; a possible D gene is TRBD2 (6 bases). The CDR3 loop spans 14 amino acids. V lost 9 bases and J lost 5, with 17 bases in between. CDR1 is ENHRY, CDR2 SYGVKD, per germline. The CDR3 protein is CAIRQAGGNNEQFF. The CDR3 nucleotides are TGTGCCATTCGGCAAGCTGGGGGGAACAATGAGCAGTTCTTC.

This clonotype was found many times. The rearrangement uses TRBV12-3 or TRBV12-4 and TRBJ2-5; 7 positions agree with TRBD2. The CDR3 extends over 13 amino acids. V gave up 5 bases and J gave up 5 bases; unmatched junction bases: 5. In nucleotides, the CDR3 is TGTGCCAGCAGTAGGACTAGGGACGAGACCCAGTACTTC. It codes for CASSRTRDETQYF.

The rearrangement uses TRBV7-9 and TRBJ1-2; possible D gene TRBD1, 5 bases. CDR3 length: 15 amino acids. CDR1 and CDR2 (germline): SEHNR, FQNEAQ (reference sequence). The germline V and J ends were trimmed by 3 bases and 3 bases, with 14 bases remaining between them. The CDR3 sequence is CASSFGTPVDYGYTF. CDR3 nucleotides: TGTGCCAGCAGCTTTGGGACCCCGGTGGACTATGGCTACACCTTC.

This clonotype occurred many times. The CDR3, as DNA: TGCGCCAGCAGCTTGGTTCGTCAAACTGAAGCTTTCTTT. Translation: CASSLVRQTEAFF. J is TRBJ1-1 and V is TRBV5-1, with D uncertain. This CDR3 is built from 13 residues. V was trimmed by 0 bases and J by 5 bases, leaving 8 bases between them. Per the germline V gene, CDR1 is SGHRS and CDR2 is YFSETQ.